This T cell receptor (beta chain) was profiled in a study of T cells in women clearing cervical HPV infection. Average input was approximately 1,100 ng genomic DNA for immunoSEQ TCR beta CDR3 amplification. Sequencing used immunoSEQ multiplex PCR; TCRdb keeps in-frame clones, though not all of them. Recorded for this sample: about 12,000 clones. The germline V and J ends were trimmed by 3 bases and 2 bases, with 11 bases remaining between them. The CDR3 has 15 residues. Concerning this clone itself: Coverage ceases 3 residues before the CDR3 finishes, and the germline J gene fills in the end.

V usage is TRBV12-3 or TRBV12-4 and J usage is TRBJ1-3; D may be TRBD1 (5 bases). The origin of this receptor is a woman between 18 and 70 years old with a cervical HPV16 infection that either progressed to CIN3+ or cleared (not recorded which). The sample comprised blood buffy coat. The CDR3 protein is CASSFEGLAGNTIYF. The covered CDR3 bases are TGTGCCAGCAGTTTCGAGGGACTGGCTGGAAACACC.